One and the same sample provided the 20 T cell receptor beta chains below, sequenced in a study of T-cell reconstitution after alpha-beta-depleted transplantation in children. Researchers prepared the TCRbeta library using unique molecular identifiers, the study reports. One entry per CDR3 protein, called by TCRdb with MiXCR from the PCR reads. The table has around 200,000 distinct CDR3 sequences, around 6.8% seen once. The material sequenced was PBMCs from the stem cell graft donor, taken from the stem cell graft. Receptors originate from a human donor who donated a stem cell graft to a child with Wiskott-Aldrich syndrome.

This clonotype was seen at least ten times. The chain couples TRBV20-1 to TRBJ2-1; TRBD2 aligns across 10 bases. Germline V gives CDR1 DFQATT, CDR2 SNEGSKA (reference sequence). The CDR3 totals 17 residues. V trimming: 2 bases; J trimming: 0 bases; junction bases outside the gene matches: 7. The CDR3 region is CSARPSGSASSYNEQFF. The CDR3 nucleotides read TGCAGTGCTAGACCTAGCGGGAGCGCTAGCTCCTACAATGAGCAGTTCTTC.

This clonotype was seen many times. The genes are TRBV6-5 and TRBJ2-7; D uncertain. Trimming pared 3 bases from V and 9 bases from J, leaving 9 bases between. This CDR3 comprises 11 residues. CDR1 and CDR2 from the germline V gene are MNHEY and SVGAGI. The CDR3 region is CASSYGPGQYF. The CDR3 DNA reads as TGTGCCAGCAGTTATGGGCCGGGGCAGTACTTC.

This chain uses TRBV5-1 with TRBJ2-3; tentative D call: TRBD2 (6 bases). The CDR3 spans 17 residues. Germline-derived CDR1 and CDR2 are SGHRS and YFSETQ. With 0 bases removed from V and 2 bases from J, the gap between germline ends came to 16 bases. CDR3 DNA: TGCGCCAGCAGCTTGGCCGTCTGGCCGGGACTCACAGATACGCAGTATTTT. It is translated as CASSLAVWPGLTDTQYF.

This clonotype came up a few times. CDR3 nucleotide sequence: TGCGCCAGCAGCTTGGCAGTAACCGGGGAGCTGTTTTTT. As protein: CASSLAVTGELFF. J is TRBJ2-2 and V is TRBV5-1; no definite D call. Germline V gene lookup returns CDR1 SGHRS and CDR2 YFSETQ. Trimming pared 0 bases from V and 5 bases from J, leaving 5 bases between. The CDR3 extends over 13 amino acids.

In its sample, this clonotype was seen many times. The genes are TRBV6-1 and TRBJ1-5; possible D gene TRBD1, 6 bases. Between the trimmed V and J ends, which lost 6 bases and 10 bases, there was a span of 10 bases. This CDR3 comprises 11 residues. Germline V gene sequence: CDR1 MNHNS, CDR2 SASEGT. CDR3 DNA: TGTGCCAGCAGCGGGGGCCTACCCCAGCATTTT. Translation gives CASSGGLPQHF.

This clonotype was counted many times. The rearrangement links TRBV10-3 to TRBJ1-1, with TRBD1 identical over 7 bases. The ends lost 2 bases at V and 5 bases at J; junction bases unmatched: 2. The CDR3 sequence is 13 residues long. Germline V gives CDR1 ENHRY, CDR2 SYGVKD. The CDR3 spells CAISEGRGTEAFF. CDR3 DNA sequence: TGTGCCATCAGTGAGGGCAGGGGGACTGAAGCTTTCTTT.

This clonotype was counted ten times or more. The J gene is TRBJ1-5, the V gene TRBV7-9; unclear D gene. The CDR3 runs 13 residues. Trimming took off 5 bases at V and 0 bases at J, with 5 bases between the two ends. Germline V gene lookup returns CDR1 SEHNR and CDR2 FQNEAQ (reference sequence). The CDR3 is CASSGYSNQPQHF. DNA of the CDR3: TGTGCCAGCAGCGGTTATAGCAATCAGCCCCAGCATTTT.

This clonotype appeared many times. The J gene is TRBJ2-7, the V gene TRBV27, with D possibly matching TRBD2 (5 bases). The CDR3 contains 15 residues. CDR1 MNHEY and CDR2 SMNVEV come from the germline V gene (reference sequence). Trimming took off 7 bases at V and 0 bases at J, with 16 bases between the two ends. CDR3 loop: CASTSILASSYEQYF. The CDR3 region has the DNA TGTGCCAGCACTTCTATATTAGCGAGCTCCTACGAGCAGTACTTC.

In this sample, this clonotype turned up many times. The chain links TRBV18 to TRBJ2-7; TRBD1 aligns across 12 bases. With V trimmed by 3 bases and J by 1 base, 4 bases remained unmatched. The CDR3 extends over 16 amino acids. Germline V lookup: CDR1 KGHSH, CDR2 LQKENI. The CDR3 nucleotides read TGTGCCAGCTCACCCGGGACAGGGGGCGTTTCCTACGAGCAGTACTTC. Translated: CASSPGTGGVSYEQYF.

This clonotype occurred many times. The V call is TRBV20-1, the J call TRBJ1-2; D might be TRBD1 (5 bases). Looked up from germline, CDR1 is DFQATT and CDR2 is SNEGSKA (reference sequence). CDR3 size: 13 residues. The CDR3 DNA reads as TGCAGGGCAGTGCGTGGGGGGGAAGAAGGCTACACCTTC. This gives the protein CRAVRGGEEGYTF.

This clonotype was counted many times. V usage is TRBV25-1 and J usage is TRBJ2-3, with 8 bases matching TRBD2. The CDR3 has 15 amino acids. CDR1 and CDR2 (germline): MGHDK, SYGVNS. Trimming removed 5 bases from V and 4 bases from J; junction bases left unmatched: 8. Here the CDR3 reads CASSSSGFFSDTQYF. The CDR3 DNA sequence: TGTGCCAGCAGTTCTAGCGGGTTCTTCTCAGATACGCAGTATTTT.

The gene calls are TRBV10-2 and TRBJ2-2, with D maybe TRBD1 (6 bases). The CDR3 is 16 amino acids. CDR1 and CDR2 from the germline V gene are WSHSY and SAAADI. V dropped 4 bases and J dropped 3 bases, with 15 bases sitting between them. CDR3 sequence: CASSVVQGYHTGELFF. CDR3 sequence (DNA): TGCGCCAGCAGTGTCGTACAGGGATACCACACCGGGGAGCTGTTTTTT.

This clonotype has a count of ten or more. The chain uses TRBV12-3 or TRBV12-4 and TRBJ1-2, with unresolved D. The CDR3 totals 15 residues. Trimming pared 2 bases from V and 0 bases from J, leaving 10 bases between. CDR3 bases: TGTGCCAGCAGTTTAATGGGGAGAGCTAACTATGGCTACACCTTC. Residues: CASSLMGRANYGYTF.

The chain couples TRBV25-1 to TRBJ2-1; TRBD2 agrees at 8 bases. This CDR3 spans 15 amino acids. V gave up 6 bases and J gave up 6 bases; unmatched junction bases: 10. The V gene's germline CDR1 is MGHDK and CDR2 SYGVNS. The CDR3: CASSRAGEAINEQFF. In DNA, the CDR3 is TGTGCCAGCAGCCGAGCGGGAGAGGCAATCAATGAGCAGTTCTTC. Filled out from reference TRBV25-1 and TRBJ2-1, the complete variable domain reads EADIYQTPRYLVIGTGKKITLECSQTMGHDKMYWYQQDPGMELHLIHYSYGVNSTEKGDLSSESTVSRIRTEHFPLTLESARPSHTSQYLCASSRAGEAINEQFFGPGTRLTVL.

This clonotype has at least ten counts. The V gene is TRBV3-1, the J gene TRBJ2-7; D ambiguous. Germline V gene data show CDR1 as LGHDT and CDR2 as YNNKEL (reference sequence). The CDR3 loop spans 13 amino acids. V was pared by 0 bases and J by 3 bases, with 6 bases between. This CDR3 is CASSQDWGYEQYF. For the CDR3, the DNA is TGTGCCAGCAGCCAAGATTGGGGCTACGAGCAGTACTTC.

This clonotype was picked up many times. The V and J genes are TRBV29-1 and TRBJ2-5; 7 bases map to TRBD2. Germline lookup yields CDR1 SQVTM and CDR2 ANQGSEA. The CDR3 runs 12 residues. After removal of 7 bases from V and 1 base from J, the junction contained 3 bases not matched to a gene. The CDR3, as DNA: TGCAGCGGAAGCGGGGCCCAAGAGACCCAGTACTTC. It specifies CSGSGAQETQYF. Using reference TRBV29-1 and TRBJ2-5 for the parts outside the CDR3, the full variable domain is SAVISQKPSRDICQRGTSLTIQCQVDSQVTMMFWYRQQPGQSLTLIATANQGSEATYESGFVIDKFPISRPNLTFSTLTVSNMSPEDSSIYLCSGSGAQETQYFGPGTRLLVL.

This clonotype was detected many times. The chain links TRBV5-1 to TRBJ2-1; 8 positions match TRBD1. CDR3 length equals 18 residues. V dropped 4 bases and J dropped 3; count of bases not matched to a gene: 15. The germline gives CDR1 SGHRS, CDR2 YFSETQ. This chain's CDR3 is CASSVAPGQGRIYNEQFF. DNA of the CDR3: TGCGCCAGCAGCGTGGCGCCCGGACAGGGACGGATCTACAATGAGCAGTTCTTC. The entire variable domain, with the rest obtained from reference TRBV5-1 and TRBJ2-1, is as follows: KAGVTQTPRYLIKTRGQQVTLSCSPISGHRSVSWYQQTPGQGLQFLFEYFSETQRNKGNFPGRFSGRQFSNSRSEMNVSTLELGDSALYLCASSVAPGQGRIYNEQFFGPGTRLTVL.

This clonotype came up a few times. The DNA for the CDR3 is TGCGCCAGCAGCTTACGGGGGACCGGCACAGATACGCAGTATTTT. It specifies CASSLRGTGTDTQYF. The V gene is TRBV5-1, the J gene TRBJ2-3; possibly TRBD2 for D (6 bases). The CDR3 is made up of 15 amino acids. Germline V gives CDR1 SGHRS, CDR2 YFSETQ. V was pared by 2 bases and J by 1 base, with 11 bases between.

This clonotype has ten or more counts. This rearrangement joins TRBV24-1 to TRBJ2-1; 10 bases are shared with TRBD2. Germline V gene data show CDR1 as KGHDR and CDR2 as SFDVKD. This CDR3 has 15 residues. With 4 bases clipped from V and 6 bases from J, the junction kept 5 bases outside the gene matches. The DNA of the CDR3 is TGTGCCACCAGTGAAACTAGCGGGGACCTCAATGAGCAGTTCTTC. Its protein product is CATSETSGDLNEQFF.

This rearrangement joins TRBV5-6 to TRBJ1-1, with D maybe TRBD1 (5 bases). CDR1 SGHDT and CDR2 YYEEEE come from the germline V gene. V was trimmed by 6 bases and J by 10 bases, leaving 25 bases between them. CDR3 length: 15 residues. CDR3 sequence reads: CASTWWGDEGDGAFF. The CDR3 DNA sequence: TGTGCCAGCACTTGGTGGGGGGACGAAGGTGATGGAGCTTTCTTT.